The 7 T cell receptor beta chains below come from one sample, sequenced in a study of T cells after posttransplantation cyclophosphamide. Only in-frame clones appear in the TCRdb table, and some are missing; sequencing was by immunoSEQ multiplex PCR. The profile covers approximately 15,000 clones, none occurring a single time. Cyclophosphamide on days +3 and +4 followed busulfan-fludarabine conditioning and a marrow graft. The sample here was PBMCs, taken about 1,000 days after allogeneic stem cell transplant with posttransplant cyclophosphamide. Source of these receptors: a female patient aged 40 to 50 who received an allogeneic stem cell transplant from a related donor, was CMV-positive, and had no GVHD. Some T cells may possibly be graft donor cells.

There are many counts of this clone. The chain uses TRBV7-7 and TRBJ2-1; 9 nucleotides agree with TRBD2. Germline V CDR1 and CDR2: SSHAT, FNYEAQ (reference sequence). The junction had 1 base not matched to a gene; V was cut back by 4 bases and J by 6 bases. The CDR3 is made up of 13 amino acids. CDR3 nucleotides: TGTGCCAGCAGCTCGGGACTAGCCAATGAGCAGTTCTTC. Translation: CASSSGLANEQFF. Filled out from reference TRBV7-7 and TRBJ2-1, the complete variable domain reads GAGVSQSPRYKVTKRGQDVTLRCDPISSHATLYWYQQALGQGPEFLTYFNYEAQPDKSGLPSDRFSAERPEGSISTLTIQRTEQRDSAMYRCASSSGLANEQFFGPGTRLTVL.

This clone has ten or more counts. V and J are TRBV5-1 and TRBJ1-2, with D maybe TRBD1 (5 bases). V lost 0 bases, J lost 4 bases, and 13 bases lay in between. Germline V gene data show CDR1 as SGHRS and CDR2 as YFSETQ. This CDR3 is built from 15 residues. DNA of the CDR3: TGCGCCAGCAGCTTGGCCCCGACAGATAGCTATGGCTACACCTTC. Encoded protein: CASSLAPTDSYGYTF.

This clone was counted many times. This chain connects TRBV7-2 to TRBJ2-1; D uncertain. Looked up from germline, CDR1 is SGHTA and CDR2 is FQGNSA. V lost 2 bases and J 4 bases, leaving 6 bases between the germline ends. The CDR3 length is 13 residues. The CDR3 DNA is TGTGCCAGCAGCTTACAGAGGTACAATGAGCAGTTCTTC. It yields the protein CASSLQRYNEQFF.

This chain links TRBV21-1 with TRBJ1-2. TRBV21-1 is flagged as a pseudogene. The CDR3 extends over 16 amino acids. The CDR3 protein is CASSNPLRIANYGYTF. CDR3 DNA: TGTGCCAGCAGCAACCCCCTGAGAATAGCTAACTATGGCTACACCTTC.

This clone was observed many times. The chain is built from TRBV19 and TRBJ2-5; 11 positions match TRBD1. The V gene end was trimmed by 4 bases and the J gene end by 5 bases; junction bases not matched to a gene: 3. Germline V CDR1 and CDR2: LNHDA, SQIVND (reference sequence). This CDR3 comprises 14 residues. The CDR3 loop reads CASSKDRGLETQYF. CDR3 sequence (DNA): TGTGCCAGTAGTAAGGACAGGGGGCTCGAGACCCAGTACTTC. The full variable domain, completed using reference TRBV19 and TRBJ2-5, is DGGITQSPKYLFRKEGQNVTLSCEQNLNHDAMYWYRQDPGQGLRLIYYSQIVNDFQKGDIAEGYSVSREKKESFPLTVTSAQKNPTAFYLCASSKDRGLETQYFGPGTRLLVL.

Relative to its sample, this clone is medium-sized. V and J are TRBV7-9 and TRBJ1-1; a possible D gene is TRBD1 (5 bases). The germline gives CDR1 SEHNR, CDR2 FQNEAQ (reference sequence). The V and J ends lost 5 bases and 0 bases respectively, with 10 bases between them. This CDR3 is 14 amino acids long. The CDR3 DNA is TGTGCCAGCAGCCTGCAGGGAATGAACACTGAAGCTTTCTTT. It specifies CASSLQGMNTEAFF.

The table lists this clone with many counts. The chain is built from TRBV29-1 and TRBJ2-1; 10 bases map to TRBD1. The CDR3 runs 13 residues. The trim removed 4 bases at V and 9 bases at J, leaving 6 bases unmatched. The germline CDR1 and CDR2 sequences are SQVTM and ANQGSEA. CDR3 DNA: TGCAGCGTTGTTAGGACAGGGGGGGGTGAGCAGTTCTTC. Protein sequence: CSVVRTGGGEQFF.